This T cell receptor beta chain emerged from a study of OX40 agonist ivuxolimab in advanced cancers. Study context: Each patient was given ivuxolimab into a vein every 2 weeks, at 0.01 to 10 mg/kg. Cancers in dose escalation were hepatocellular, melanoma, renal cell and head and neck. Study results and caveats: In general, CD8+ T cells held more expanded clones than CD4+ did, on average. Expansion of clones was among the lowest in partial responders at 0.1-3.0 mg/kg.

On this clone: Its antigen is not identified.

Sequenced by immunoSEQ multiplex PCR; TCRdb stores in-frame clones only, minus some. The sample has approximately 70,000 clones, 70% to 80% seen once. CDR3 length: 14 residues. CDR1 is LNHDA, CDR2 SQIVND, per germline (reference sequence). The V end was cut by 3 bases, the J end by 7 bases, with 13 bases between. The specimen comprised CD4+ or CD8+ T cells sorted from blood, sampled in a trial of the OX40 agonist ivuxolimab. The chain joins TRBV19 to TRBJ1-5; unclear D gene. This TCR came from an adult with an advanced solid tumor such as melanoma, head and neck, liver or kidney cancer. CDR3 protein: CASSMFPVEQPQHF. CDR3 coding DNA: TGTGCCAGTAGTATGTTTCCCGTTGAACAGCCCCAGCATTTT.